Shown below are 8 T cell receptor beta chains from a single sample sequenced in a study of blood T cell repertoires in COVID-19. Repertoires were generated with immunoSEQ multiplex PCR, while TCRdb's copy carries only in-frame clones and drops some. The repertoire has about 220,000 clones, 80% of them found once; the top ten carry 9.5% to 15%. Sequences were obtained from peripheral blood. The receptors derive from a human donor in a cohort sampled during active COVID-19.

This clone was counted between two and nine times. The rearrangement uses TRBV15 and TRBJ2-1, with D unresolved. Germline assignment: CDR1 LNHNV and CDR2 YYDKDF (reference sequence). V gave up 0 bases and J gave up 4 bases, with 7 bases separating them. The CDR3 spans 14 residues. The CDR3 DNA reads TGTGCCACCAGCAGAGATAGAGGTTACAATGAGCAGTTCTTC. The encoded protein is CATSRDRGYNEQFF.

This chain links TRBV5-4 with TRBJ2-3, with 15 bases that match TRBD2. Germline V lookup: CDR1 SGHNT, CDR2 YYREEE (reference sequence). The V gene end was trimmed by 2 bases and the J gene end by 0 bases; junction bases not matched to a gene: 4. The CDR3 is made up of 18 amino acids. The CDR3 region is CASSLGLAGGASTDTQYF. The CDR3 DNA sequence: TGTGCCAGCAGCTTAGGACTAGCGGGAGGGGCTAGCACAGATACGCAGTATTTT.

J is TRBJ1-4 and V is TRBV28, with a possible D match to TRBD1 (6 bases). The germline gives CDR1 MDHEN, CDR2 SYDVKM. V was pared by 6 bases and J by 7 bases, with 18 bases between. CDR3 size: 15 residues. This CDR3 reads CASSLRDTGGEKLFF. CDR3 DNA sequence: TGTGCCAGCAGCCTCAGGGACACCGGAGGTGAAAAACTGTTTTTT.

In this sample, this clone turned up a few times. This chain joins TRBV28 and TRBJ1-6; 7 bases align to TRBD1. V lost 5 bases to trimming and J lost 10 bases; unmatched junction nucleotides: 14. This CDR3 has 16 amino acids. Germline lookup yields CDR1 MDHEN and CDR2 SYDVKM. The CDR3 DNA is TGTGCCAGCAGTCCCTGGGGACAGAGAAATGGATCACCCCTCCACTTT. This translates into CASSPWGQRNGSPLHF.

This chain joins TRBV7-6 and TRBJ1-3, with 7 bases lining up with TRBD1. The CDR3 loop spans 19 amino acids. J lost 0 bases, V lost 1 base, and 12 bases had no gene match. The V gene's germline CDR1 is SGHVS and CDR2 FNYEAQ. CDR3 region: CASSLVRPDRAYSGNTIYF. The DNA of the CDR3 is TGTGCCAGCAGCTTAGTTAGGCCCGACAGGGCCTACTCTGGAAACACCATATATTTT.

This clone was detected only a few times. This rearrangement joins TRBV7-8 to TRBJ2-1; 8 positions agree with TRBD2. There are 15 residues in the CDR3. CDR1 is SGHVS and CDR2 is FQNEAQ in the germline V gene. Trimming at V came to 5 bases and at J to 4 bases, leaving 7 bases not matched to a gene. In DNA, the CDR3 is TGTGCCAGCAGCCGAGAGCGGGGGCTATACAATGAGCAGTTCTTC. This encodes CASSRERGLYNEQFF.

The chain uses TRBV12-3 or TRBV12-4 and TRBJ1-6, with D hard to call. V dropped 6 bases and J dropped 6 bases, with 9 bases sitting between them. CDR3 length equals 13 residues. CDR3 nucleotide sequence: TGTGCCAGCAGCCAAACTCCTAATTCACCCCTCCACTTT. It is translated as CASSQTPNSPLHF.

The chain uses TRBV29-1 and TRBJ1-2; maybe TRBD1 (5 bases). The CDR3 sequence is 13 residues long. Germline CDR1 SQVTM, CDR2 ANQGSEA. V lost 4 bases to trimming and J lost 4 bases, with 13 bases between them. The CDR3 DNA reads TGCAGCGTTGGGGCGGGACCAGGCTATGGCTACACCTTC. As protein: CSVGAGPGYGYTF.